There are a few counts of the clone carrying this T cell receptor (beta chain). This specimen comes from a study of identical twins. The V and J ends lost 11 bases and 4 bases, in that order; junction bases with no gene match: 5. The length of the CDR3 is 12 residues. CDR1 MNHEY and CDR2 SVGEGT come from the germline V gene. TCRdb passed the 5' RACE reads through MiXCR, listing each CDR3 protein once. The profile shows about 470,000 distinct CDR3 sequences, roughly a quarter of them singletons. A further study also used this sample, focusing on T cells expressing NK-cell markers.

The chain joins TRBV6-2 or TRBV6-3 to TRBJ2-7; TRBD2 matches 10 bases. The receptor comes from a woman in her late teens or twenties in good health. Sample: CD4+ T cells sorted from blood. The CDR3 here is CAASGSSYEQYF. CDR3 coding DNA: TGTGCCGCTAGCGGGAGTTCGTACGAGCAGTACTTC.